This TCR beta chain is drawn from a study of monozygotic twins with inflammatory bowel disease (dated by TCRdb to about 2019). Regarding the complete study: In total, about 30 monozygotic twin pairs made up the full study: 19 Danish pairs, all IBD-discordant, plus nine German pairs, of which four were IBD-concordant and five were IBD-discordant. Disease-associated traits were sought mainly through comparisons between IBD patients and their genetically identical healthy co-twins within discordant pairs. Each individual had, on average, about 151 000 unique TCRalpha sequences and 181 000 unique TCRbeta sequences available for analysis.

From each donor, an approximately 2.5 ml peripheral blood sample was collected into PAXgene tubes and kept at -80 degrees C. Without any T cell sorting, total RNA was extracted from whole blood using the PAXgene blood miRNA kit on an automated QIAcube. Peripheral blood from monozygotic twin pairs who were concordant or discordant for inflammatory bowel disease underwent deep TCRalpha and TCRbeta repertoire profiling using unique molecular barcoding. Smoking habits were recorded for all twin pairs, and each individual was classified as a current, former or never smoker. On this clonotype: The antigen it recognizes is unknown.

Libraries came from 5' RACE. For each TCR library, approximately 3,700 ng of total RNA was used. For each sample, cDNA synthesis was carried out in eight separate reactions using SMARTScribe reverse transcriptase. During cDNA synthesis, template switching was used to introduce unique molecular identifiers that contained a 6-nucleotide sample barcode. TCRalpha and TCRbeta cDNA was amplified in two nested PCRs of about 16 and 10 cycles, and bead purification was carried out after each PCR. Before amplification, the cDNA was both treated with uracil DNA-glycosylase and purified with the QIAquick PCR purification kit. The second PCR was the step at which Illumina TruSeq-compatible adapters and sample-specific barcodes were added. TapeStation and Qubit were used to check library quality and concentration, and about 4.5 ng of each library was pooled. Pooled libraries were sequenced on an Illumina HiSeq2500 single-index Rapid Run with 2 x 100 bp reads and custom sequencing primers. The original pipeline was this. MiGEC version 1.2.6 was used for UMI-based consensus assembly to correct PCR and sequencing errors. V(D)J alignment, clonotype assembly and CDR3 extraction were performed with MiXCR version 2.1.1. To normalise gene usage, clonotype sharing and MAIT/NKT TCR abundance, the top 1000, 10 000 and 20 000 clonotypes in each sample were analysed. Diversity was computed as the inverse Simpson index with the vegan R package after downsampling to 27 000 UMIs. Statistical testing used paired Mann-Whitney U tests on the discordant twin pairs and applied Benjamini-Hochberg correction for multiple testing. Each entry corresponds to one CDR3 protein sequence from reads that TCRdb reprocessed, and DNA is not given. Clone size and V and J calls follow TCRdb, not the original study. This sample's table has entries for approximately 420,000 distinct CDR3 sequences. About 2.3% of the sample comes from the top ten.

General findings and caveats noted by the study authors: Different T cell subtypes could not be distinguished in the analysis. TCRbeta repertoire diversity, by inverse Simpson index, was decreased in IBD patients compared with their healthy co-twins. Concordant and discordant twins showed no difference in repertoire similarity, possibly because of limited statistical power. Background noise and inter-individual variability may have been introduced into the repertoires by the differing immunosuppressive treatments among patients. The results gave no support for a single strong signal or clonotype linked to IBD. IBD patients shared fewer clonotypes with other individuals than healthy twins did, most markedly in patients showing signs of disease activity.

The sequence was collected from a human donor with ulcerative colitis or Crohn's disease, or a healthy co-twin of an affected twin (not recorded which). The sample consisted of blood.

CDR3 protein: CASSETGQNSPLHF. The receptor chain draws on TRBV25-1 and TRBJ1-6; TCRdb picks TRBD1, but there is no DNA to check that call. The CDR3 contains 14 residues, cysteine and phenylalanine counted. This entry has no DNA. Looking up the germline V gene yields CDR1 MGHDK and CDR2 SYGVNS.